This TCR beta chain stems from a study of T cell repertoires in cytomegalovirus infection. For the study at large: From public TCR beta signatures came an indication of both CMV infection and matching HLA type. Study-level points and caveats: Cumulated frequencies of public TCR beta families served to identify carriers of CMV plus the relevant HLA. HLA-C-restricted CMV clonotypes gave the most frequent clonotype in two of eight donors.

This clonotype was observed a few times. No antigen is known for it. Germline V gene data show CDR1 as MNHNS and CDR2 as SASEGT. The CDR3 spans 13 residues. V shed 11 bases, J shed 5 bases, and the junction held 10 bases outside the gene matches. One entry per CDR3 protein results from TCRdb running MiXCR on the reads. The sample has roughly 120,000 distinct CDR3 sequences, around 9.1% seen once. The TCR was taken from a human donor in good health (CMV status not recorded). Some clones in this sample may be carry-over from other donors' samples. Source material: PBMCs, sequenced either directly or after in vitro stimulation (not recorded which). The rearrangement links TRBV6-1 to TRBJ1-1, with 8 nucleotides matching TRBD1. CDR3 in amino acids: CAVGGQGATEAFF. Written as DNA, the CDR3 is TGTGCCGTGGGGGGCCAGGGGGCTACTGAAGCTTTCTTT.